These T cell receptor beta chains were read from a single sample in a study of T-cell reconstitution after alpha-beta-depleted transplantation in children. TCRdb analysed the PCR reads with MiXCR anew, one entry per CDR3 protein. The sample holds about 360,000 distinct CDR3 sequences, about an eighth seen once. Sample: PBMCs, taken from the stem cell graft. Every receptor here comes from a human donor who donated a stem cell graft to a child with Fanconi anemia. CDR3s include the opening cysteine and the closing phenylalanine or tryptophan. The order of the fields is D gene, J gene, clone size, V gene, CDR3 DNA, CDR3 protein. A D gene is named only where the DNA matches it firmly. The size entry is marked missing in some rows and otherwise reads once, few, many or a size class.

D gene: NA
J gene: TRBJ2-2
clone size: few
V gene: TRBV27
CDR3 DNA: TGTGCCAGCAGTTTATCGAGACGGAACAGGGTGCCCACCGGGGAGCTGTTTTTT
CDR3 protein: CASSLSRRNRVPTGELFF

D gene: NA
J gene: TRBJ2-3
clone size: few
V gene: TRBV5-1
CDR3 DNA: TGCGCCAGCAGCCCTCGGGGGGCATCAGATACGCAGTATTTT
CDR3 protein: CASSPRGASDTQYF

D gene: TRBD1
J gene: TRBJ2-5
clone size: many
V gene: TRBV20-1
CDR3 DNA: TGCAGTGCTAGAGATGGACAGGGACAAGAGACCCAGTACTTC
CDR3 protein: CSARDGQGQETQYF

D gene: TRBD1
J gene: TRBJ2-1
clone size: NA
V gene: TRBV9
CDR3 DNA: TGTGCCAGCAGCCCCCAAGGACAGGGCTTCTACAATGAGCAGTTCTTC
CDR3 protein: CASSPQGQGFYNEQFF

D gene: NA
J gene: TRBJ2-7
clone size: NA
V gene: TRBV5-1
CDR3 DNA: TGCGCCAGCAGCTCCTCGACAGAGTCTTACTACGAGCAGTACTTC
CDR3 protein: CASSSSTESYYEQYF

D gene: TRBD2
J gene: TRBJ2-3
clone size: few
V gene: TRBV12-3/TRBV12-4
CDR3 DNA: TGTGCCAGCAGTACACTAGCGGGGGGGCCAGATACGCAGTATTTT
CDR3 protein: CASSTLAGGPDTQYF

D gene: TRBD2
J gene: TRBJ2-3
clone size: NA
V gene: TRBV3-1
CDR3 DNA: TGTGCCTGCAGCCAAGCCAAGCGGGGGGGCACAGATACGCAGTATTTT
CDR3 protein: CACSQAKRGGTDTQYF

D gene: NA
J gene: TRBJ2-3
clone size: NA
V gene: TRBV7-9
CDR3 DNA: TGTGCCAGCAGCTTAGGACGGGTAGGATCAGATACGCAGTATTTT
CDR3 protein: CASSLGRVGSDTQYF

D gene: NA
J gene: TRBJ2-2
clone size: few
V gene: TRBV30
CDR3 DNA: TGTGCCTGGAGGCCCGTCATAACCGGGGAGCTGTTTTTT
CDR3 protein: CAWRPVITGELFF

D gene: NA
J gene: TRBJ1-6
clone size: few
V gene: TRBV6-5
CDR3 DNA: TGTGCCAGCAGTTACTCGGAGGGGTCTCAAAGCTCACCCCTCCACTTT
CDR3 protein: CASSYSEGSQSSPLHF

D gene: NA
J gene: TRBJ1-5
clone size: NA
V gene: TRBV20-1
CDR3 DNA: TGCAGTGCTAGTCCCGACCCGGGGAATCAGCCCCAGCATTTT
CDR3 protein: CSASPDPGNQPQHF

D gene: NA
J gene: TRBJ2-7
clone size: few
V gene: TRBV7-6
CDR3 DNA: TGTGCCAGCAGCTCCCAGCCAGGGCCCTACGAGCAGTACTTC
CDR3 protein: CASSSQPGPYEQYF

D gene: TRBD1
J gene: TRBJ1-2
clone size: few
V gene: TRBV5-6
CDR3 DNA: TGTGCCAGCAGCTTGGGGGTAAACAGGGGCGACTATGGCTACACCTTC
CDR3 protein: CASSLGVNRGDYGYTF

D gene: TRBD2
J gene: TRBJ2-1
clone size: NA
V gene: TRBV12-3/TRBV12-4
CDR3 DNA: TGTGCCAGCAGCTCGAAGCGGGGGGGCGGTGAGCAGTTCTTC
CDR3 protein: CASSSKRGGGEQFF

D gene: TRBD1
J gene: TRBJ2-3
clone size: few
V gene: TRBV29-1
CDR3 DNA: TGCAGCGTTCTCCCGGACAGGGGGGGGTCAGATACGCAGTATTTT
CDR3 protein: CSVLPDRGGSDTQYF

D gene: NA
J gene: TRBJ2-1
clone size: many
V gene: TRBV15
CDR3 DNA: TGTGCCACCAAGGACAGCATCTACAATGAGCAGTTCTTC
CDR3 protein: CATKDSIYNEQFF

D gene: TRBD1
J gene: TRBJ1-1
clone size: NA
V gene: TRBV7-2
CDR3 DNA: TGTGCCAGCAGCTTAAGACAGGGAATAACTGAAGCTTTCTTT
CDR3 protein: CASSLRQGITEAFF

D gene: TRBD2
J gene: TRBJ2-1
clone size: NA
V gene: TRBV7-9
CDR3 DNA: TGTGCCAGCGGGGGTGGACTAGCGGGCTGGAACTCCTACAATGAGCAGTTCTTC
CDR3 protein: CASGGGLAGWNSYNEQFF

D gene: TRBD1
J gene: TRBJ2-1
clone size: few
V gene: TRBV28
CDR3 DNA: TGTGCCAGCAATCCCCCGGGACAGGGAAAAGGTGAGCAGTTCTTC
CDR3 protein: CASNPPGQGKGEQFF

D gene: TRBD2
J gene: TRBJ2-3
clone size: NA
V gene: TRBV5-8
CDR3 DNA: TGTGCCAGCAGCTTGATTGGAGCGGGGAACACAGATACGCAGTATTTT
CDR3 protein: CASSLIGAGNTDTQYF

D gene: NA
J gene: TRBJ2-3
clone size: few
V gene: TRBV12-3/TRBV12-4
CDR3 DNA: TGTGCCAGCAGTTTAGCCCCCGGGCTCCCTGCGCCGTCGGGGACCAGCGGGACAGATACGCAGTATTTT
CDR3 protein: CASSLAPGLPAPSGTSGTDTQYF

D gene: NA
J gene: TRBJ1-4
clone size: NA
V gene: TRBV25-1
CDR3 DNA: TGTGCCAGCCAGCCTAACGGGGAGAATAATGAAAAACTGTTTTTT
CDR3 protein: CASQPNGENNEKLFF

D gene: NA
J gene: TRBJ1-1
clone size: NA
V gene: TRBV6-9
CDR3 DNA: TGTGCCAGCAAACGCTACACTGAAGCTTTCTTT
CDR3 protein: CASKRYTEAFF

D gene: NA
J gene: TRBJ2-1
clone size: many
V gene: TRBV5-6
CDR3 DNA: TGTGCCAGCAGCTTGGGGGGCCCTGAGCAGTTCTTC
CDR3 protein: CASSLGGPEQFF

D gene: NA
J gene: TRBJ2-5
clone size: once
V gene: TRBV5-1
CDR3 DNA: TGCGCCAGCAGCTTGGCACAGGTCGCGGAGACCCAGTACTTC
CDR3 protein: CASSLAQVAETQYF

D gene: NA
J gene: TRBJ2-7
clone size: NA
V gene: TRBV28
CDR3 DNA: TGTGCCAGCAGTTTAGGGCACTACTACGAGCAGTACTTC
CDR3 protein: CASSLGHYYEQYF

D gene: NA
J gene: TRBJ2-7
clone size: many
V gene: TRBV7-8
CDR3 DNA: TGTGCCAGCAGCAGCGGCCAGGTCTACGAGCAGTACTTC
CDR3 protein: CASSSGQVYEQYF

D gene: NA
J gene: TRBJ1-4
clone size: many
V gene: TRBV12-3/TRBV12-4
CDR3 DNA: TGTGCCAGCAGCCCGGTGTCAACTAATGAAAAACTGTTTTTT
CDR3 protein: CASSPVSTNEKLFF

D gene: NA
J gene: TRBJ1-1
clone size: few
V gene: TRBV11-2
CDR3 DNA: TGTGCCAGCAGCTTAAAGTCGATGGGGAGCGCTGAAGCTTTCTTT
CDR3 protein: CASSLKSMGSAEAFF

D gene: NA
J gene: TRBJ2-5
clone size: NA
V gene: TRBV20-1
CDR3 DNA: TGCAGTGCTGGTACTAGTACCCAAGAGACCCAGTACTTC
CDR3 protein: CSAGTSTQETQYF

D gene: NA
J gene: TRBJ2-5
clone size: NA
V gene: TRBV2
CDR3 DNA: TGTGCCAGCAGTGAAGCGCGGACGGGTCAAGAGACCCAGTACTTC
CDR3 protein: CASSEARTGQETQYF

D gene: NA
J gene: TRBJ2-7
clone size: NA
V gene: TRBV2
CDR3 DNA: TGTGCCAGCAGTGATCGCCTGACAGGCGGTAGCTCGACTTACTTC
CDR3 protein: CASSDRLTGGSSTYF

D gene: NA
J gene: TRBJ2-1
clone size: NA
V gene: TRBV7-2
CDR3 DNA: TGTGCCAGCAGCCTCTGGGCAGCTTCCTACAATGAGCAGTTCTTC
CDR3 protein: CASSLWAASYNEQFF

D gene: NA
J gene: TRBJ2-5
clone size: many
V gene: TRBV10-3
CDR3 DNA: TGTGCCATCAGTGAAAGGGGGGAAGAGACCCAGTACTTC
CDR3 protein: CAISERGEETQYF

D gene: NA
J gene: TRBJ1-1
clone size: NA
V gene: TRBV29-1
CDR3 DNA: TGCAGCGTTGAGGACGGTTTGAACACTGAAGCTTTCTTT
CDR3 protein: CSVEDGLNTEAFF